This T cell receptor beta chain was obtained from a study of T cell responses to AZD1222 COVID-19 vaccine. Study outcomes and limitations: In a largely white British group with more females than males, clonal diversity was possibly underestimated.

This clone was seen once. Its antigen is not known. Sequencing used immunoSEQ multiplex PCR; TCRdb keeps in-frame clones, though not all of them. The repertoire holds roughly 190,000 clones, with around 92% as singletons. The V and J ends lost 0 bases and 2 bases respectively, with 5 bases between them. Germline CDR1 is MNHEY and CDR2 is SVGAGI. This CDR3 comprises 13 residues. The genes are TRBV6-5 and TRBJ2-7; TRBD1 is a possible D gene (5 bases). This receptor was obtained from an adult in good health. The sample here was peripheral blood, taken on day 0 of AZD1222 vaccination. The CDR3 DNA is TGTGCCAGCAGTTACTCGACAGCCTACGAGCAGTACTTC. This codes for CASSYSTAYEQYF.